This T cell receptor beta chain was captured in a study of T cell responses to AZD1222 COVID-19 vaccine. Libraries were prepared by immunoSEQ multiplex PCR; TCRdb keeps only in-frame clonotypes and omits some of them. The sample lists more than 75,000 clones, 90% occurring once. Study-wide points: Breadth and depth of Spike-specific TCRs rose after two AZD1222 doses.

About this clone itself: Its antigen is as yet unknown. This specimen includes other DNA sequences encoding the same CDR3.

Trimming cost V 6 bases and J 3 bases, with 9 bases left between them. There are 12 residues in the CDR3. Germline CDR1 reads SGHDN; CDR2 reads FVKESK. Second doses at about 4 or about 12 weeks were pooled. Here the sequenced sample was peripheral blood, taken 28 days after the second AZD1222 dose. The V call is TRBV14, the J call TRBJ2-7; the D is unclear. The TCR originated in an adult who received the AZD1222 COVID-19 vaccine. The CDR3 region has the DNA TGTGCCAGCAGTCGACTTTACTACGAGCAGTACTTC. This sequence encodes CASSRLYYEQYF.